Listed below are T cell receptor beta chains from one sample, sequenced in a study of monozygotic twins with inflammatory bowel disease. Each CDR3 protein gets one entry in TCRdb, which reprocessed the 5' RACE reads and gives no DNA. This sample lists some 440,000 distinct CDR3 sequences; its ten largest clones have 2% to 3%. Material for sequencing was blood. The receptor set was obtained from a human donor with ulcerative colitis or Crohn's disease, or a healthy co-twin of an affected twin (not recorded which). CDR3s include the opening cysteine and the closing phenylalanine or tryptophan. The order of the fields is V gene, J gene, CDR3 protein.

v_gene: TRBV5-1; j_gene: TRBJ2-5; CDR3aa: CASKGQSQETQYF
v_gene: TRBV20-1; j_gene: TRBJ1-5; CDR3aa: CSAPEGVSGSAGPQHF
v_gene: TRBV20-1; j_gene: TRBJ2-3; CDR3aa: CSARGQDYTDTQYF
v_gene: TRBV11-3; j_gene: TRBJ2-3; CDR3aa: CASSFLEREGLVLDTQYF
v_gene: TRBV19; j_gene: TRBJ1-1; CDR3aa: CASSIRSIFEAFF
v_gene: TRBV7-9; j_gene: TRBJ2-5; CDR3aa: CASNAGGETQYF
v_gene: TRBV7-8; j_gene: TRBJ2-2; CDR3aa: CASSFGQGAGELFF
v_gene: TRBV6-2/TRBV6-3; j_gene: TRBJ1-2; CDR3aa: CASRPGQNYGYTF
v_gene: TRBV5-5; j_gene: TRBJ2-2; CDR3aa: CASSRSWGNLKLFF
v_gene: TRBV4-1; j_gene: TRBJ1-6; CDR3aa: CASSQGSESSPLHF
v_gene: TRBV5-6; j_gene: TRBJ1-5; CDR3aa: CASSEYRGGGQPQHF
v_gene: TRBV5-4; j_gene: TRBJ2-2; CDR3aa: CASSQGGENTGELFF
v_gene: TRBV28; j_gene: TRBJ1-3; CDR3aa: CASSGDRAGNTIYF
v_gene: TRBV12-3/TRBV12-4; j_gene: TRBJ2-7; CDR3aa: CASSLASQGSYEQYF
v_gene: TRBV7-9; j_gene: TRBJ2-7; CDR3aa: CASSLEARGSYEQYF
v_gene: TRBV28; j_gene: TRBJ1-5; CDR3aa: CASSLSTGASNQPQHF
v_gene: TRBV5-1; j_gene: TRBJ2-7; CDR3aa: CASSLASGATYEQYF
v_gene: TRBV5-1; j_gene: TRBJ2-5; CDR3aa: CASSPLGLAGGETQYF
v_gene: TRBV10-2; j_gene: TRBJ2-5; CDR3aa: CASSRGVAETQYF
v_gene: TRBV7-3; j_gene: TRBJ2-2; CDR3aa: CASSPGTGELFF
v_gene: TRBV6-1; j_gene: TRBJ2-1; CDR3aa: CASSEEILGLLAGATQFF